The 26 T cell receptor beta chains listed next were all sequenced from one sample in a study of response to subunit inactivated influenza vaccine. MiXCR, run by TCRdb on the RT-PCR reads, gives a single entry per CDR3 protein. The sample lists hundreds of thousands of distinct CDR3 sequences, 22% seen once, with over 9% in the top ten. The sequencing used PBMCs from blood, collected less than 22 months after vaccination. The receptors originated from a man aged 50 to 69 who received an inactivated influenza vaccine.

This clonotype was recorded a few times. The CDR3 loop reads CSVHGLRTDTQYF. The CDR3 DNA follows: TGCAGCGTTCATGGACTACGCACAGATACGCAGTATTTT. This chain links TRBV29-1 with TRBJ2-3; possible D gene TRBD2, 6 bases. Germline assignment: CDR1 SQVTM and CDR2 ANQGSEA. The germline V and J ends were trimmed by 5 bases and 1 base, with 10 bases remaining between them. The CDR3 extends over 13 amino acids.

The chain joins TRBV2 to TRBJ1-5; a weak D match, TRBD1 (5 bases). V was clipped by 6 bases and J by 0 bases, with 9 bases between them. The CDR3 has 14 residues. From germline, CDR1 is SNHLY and CDR2 FYNNEI. Here the CDR3 DNA reads TGTGCCAGCAGCCGACAGTATAGCAATCAGCCCCAGCATTTT. This codes for CASSRQYSNQPQHF.

This chain joins TRBV20-1 and TRBJ2-1; D might be TRBD2 (6 bases). Germline CDR1 DFQATT, CDR2 SNEGSKA (reference sequence). Trimming took off 5 bases at V and 1 base at J, with 21 bases between the two ends. The CDR3 consists of 17 residues. Here the CDR3 reads CSAERVPDSPSYNEQFF. CDR3 bases: TGCAGTGCTGAGCGGGTTCCCGATAGTCCGTCCTACAATGAGCAGTTCTTC.

The chain is built from TRBV3-1 and TRBJ2-5; 11 bases fit TRBD2. The CDR3 length is 16 residues. CDR1 is LGHDT, CDR2 YNNKEL, per germline (reference sequence). The junction had 4 bases not matched to a gene; V was cut back by 4 bases and J by 0 bases. CDR3 in DNA: TGTGCCAGCAGCCCCGGGACTAGCGGATACCAAGAGACCCAGTACTTC. It translates to CASSPGTSGYQETQYF.

The sample holds a few counts of this clonotype. V gene TRBV10-3 combines with J gene TRBJ1-1, with 9 nucleotides matching TRBD1. In germline, CDR1 is ENHRY, CDR2 SYGVKD. Trimming removed 1 base from V and 3 bases from J; junction bases left unmatched: 3. The CDR3 length is 15 residues. This CDR3 reads CAISEFRQGDTEAFF. CDR3 nucleotide sequence: TGTGCCATCAGTGAGTTCAGACAGGGGGACACTGAAGCTTTCTTT.

The chain employs TRBV2 and TRBJ2-3; D perhaps matches TRBD1 (6 bases). This CDR3 is built from 14 residues. The V gene lost 4 bases and the J gene lost 3 bases, with 11 bases spanning the gap. Germline V gives CDR1 SNHLY, CDR2 FYNNEI. For the CDR3, the DNA is TGTGCCAGCAGTGGACAGGTGGAGACAGATACGCAGTATTTT. Its protein is CASSGQVETDTQYF. Variable domain in full (rest from reference TRBV2 and TRBJ2-3): EPEVTQTPSHQVTQMGQEVILRCVPISNHLYFYWYRQILGQKVEFLVSFYNNEISEKSEIFDDQFSVERPDGSNFTLKIRSTKLEDSAMYFCASSGQVETDTQYFGPGTRLTVL.

This clonotype was observed a handful of times. This rearrangement joins TRBV6-2 or TRBV6-3 to TRBJ1-6, with 12 bases that match TRBD1. The J segment lost 0 bases and the V segment lost 6 bases, leaving 15 bases of the junction unmatched. CDR1 is MNHEY and CDR2 is SVGEGT in the germline V gene. This CDR3 comprises 21 residues. The CDR3 protein is CASSPWVLGGQGASYNSPLHF. For the CDR3, the DNA is TGTGCCAGCAGCCCCTGGGTTTTAGGGGGACAGGGGGCCTCCTATAATTCACCCCTCCACTTT.

The chain recombines TRBV7-9 with TRBJ1-2; 7 bases line up with TRBD1. The CDR3 totals 14 residues. Germline values: CDR1 SEHNR, CDR2 FQNEAQ (reference sequence). The V gene end was trimmed by 5 bases and the J gene end by 2 bases; junction bases not matched to a gene: 5. The CDR3 DNA is TGTGCCAGCAGCCCCATGACAGGGAACTATGGCTACACCTTC. It is translated as CASSPMTGNYGYTF.

This clonotype was found many times. This chain uses TRBV12-3 or TRBV12-4 with TRBJ1-2; D is uncertain. With 3 bases removed from V and 4 bases from J, the gap between germline ends came to 15 bases. CDR3 length: 15 residues. In DNA, the CDR3 is TGTGCCAGCAGTTTGTCGACCCCGGGCCGCTATGGCTACACCTTC. It translates to CASSLSTPGRYGYTF.

This clonotype was detected a few times. The chain couples TRBV6-1 to TRBJ1-5; 9 positions agree with TRBD1. This CDR3 is 14 amino acids long. CDR1 is MNHNS and CDR2 is SASEGT in the germline V gene. J lost 6 bases, V lost 8 bases, and 8 bases had no gene match. The CDR3 protein is CASEGTGWTQPQHF. In DNA form, the CDR3 reads TGTGCCAGCGAGGGGACAGGGTGGACTCAGCCCCAGCATTTT.

This rearrangement joins TRBV27 to TRBJ2-7; D is ambiguous. The CDR3 totals 14 residues. The V end lost 2 bases, the J end lost 1 base, and 9 bases lay between the germline ends. CDR1 is MNHEY and CDR2 is SMNVEV in the germline V gene (reference sequence). CDR3 protein: CASSLTLLSYEQYF. In nucleotides, the CDR3 is TGTGCCAGCAGTTTAACTCTCTTATCCTACGAGCAGTACTTC.

This clonotype was found many times. The chain carries TRBV4-2 and TRBJ1-1; a possible D gene is TRBD1 (6 bases). The CDR3 runs to 15 residues. Trimming took off 1 base at V and 4 bases at J, with 13 bases between the two ends. CDR1 is LGHNA and CDR2 is YNFKEQ in the germline V gene. The CDR3 loop is CASSQGGRETTEAFF. The DNA of the CDR3 is TGTGCCAGCAGCCAAGGGGGGCGGGAAACCACTGAAGCTTTCTTT.

The rearrangement links TRBV3-1 to TRBJ2-3; no firm D call. The CDR3 consists of 17 residues. V was cut by 1 base and J by 0 bases, with 14 bases left in between. Germline loops: CDR1 LGHDT, CDR2 YNNKEL (reference sequence). The CDR3 loop reads CASSQVAQTASTDTQYF. The CDR3 DNA reads as TGTGCCAGCAGCCAAGTTGCCCAGACTGCTAGCACAGATACGCAGTATTTT.

This clonotype was recorded many times. V gene TRBV20-1 combines with J gene TRBJ1-1, with D maybe TRBD1 (6 bases). The CDR3 is 14 amino acids. The germline gives CDR1 DFQATT, CDR2 SNEGSKA (reference sequence). Trimming took off 4 bases at V and 1 base at J, with 13 bases between the two ends. The CDR3 DNA reads as TGCAGTGCTAAACGGGGGCGCGGGAACACTGAAGCTTTCTTT. Protein sequence: CSAKRGRGNTEAFF.

This clonotype was seen a few times. The chain employs TRBV9 and TRBJ1-2; D is unclear. V lost 0 bases, J lost 4 bases, and 7 bases lay in between. CDR1 and CDR2 (germline): SGDLS, YYNGEE. The length of the CDR3 is 13 residues. CDR3 loop: CASSVGGLYGYTF. The CDR3, as DNA: TGTGCCAGCAGCGTAGGGGGTCTCTATGGCTACACCTTC. The entire variable domain, with the rest obtained from reference TRBV9 and TRBJ1-2, is as follows: DSGVTQTPKHLITATGQRVTLRCSPRSGDLSVYWYQQSLDQGLQFLIQYYNGEERAKGNILERFSAQQFPDLHSELNLSSLELGDSALYFCASSVGGLYGYTFGSGTRLTVV.

This clonotype was counted a few times. This chain links TRBV5-1 with TRBJ2-3; D gene uncertain. Germline V gene lookup returns CDR1 SGHRS and CDR2 YFSETQ. This CDR3 has 14 residues. Trimming shortened V by 4 bases and J by 2 bases, and 11 bases separated the two germline ends. CDR3 residues: CASSPSRATDTQYF. The DNA of the CDR3 is TGCGCCAGCAGCCCGTCTAGAGCCACAGATACGCAGTATTTT.

This chain joins TRBV20-1 and TRBJ1-2; weak D call: TRBD1 (6 bases). Germline values: CDR1 DFQATT, CDR2 SNEGSKA (reference sequence). This CDR3 region has 15 residues. V was trimmed by 0 bases and J by 4 bases, leaving 15 bases between them. CDR3 loop: CSAREPEGGLYGYTF. The CDR3 bases are TGCAGTGCTAGAGAACCTGAAGGGGGACTCTATGGCTACACCTTC.

In regard to this clonotype: It is likely a read error, because the conserved phenylalanine at the end of the CDR3 is missing. The rearrangement joins TRBV6-5 to TRBJ2-7; no firm D call. The length of the CDR3 is 16 residues. Trimming took 0 bases from V and 0 from J, leaving 12 bases between them. The germline V gene has CDR1 MNHEY and CDR2 SVGAGI. CDR3 in amino acids: CASSYSHFQSSYEQYS. The CDR3 DNA reads TGTGCCAGCAGTTACTCGCACTTCCAGAGCTCCTACGAGCAGTACTCC.

The chain recombines TRBV6-1 with TRBJ1-6; D possibly corresponds to TRBD1 (5 bases). Trimming took 10 bases from V and 7 from J, leaving 14 bases between them. Germline loops: CDR1 MNHNS, CDR2 SASEGT. CDR3 length equals 13 residues. The CDR3 coding sequence is TGTGCCACCTCGGGGCGGCCCAATTCACCCCTCCACTTT. Translating gives CATSGRPNSPLHF.

Many counts were recorded for this clonotype. This rearrangement joins TRBV10-3 to TRBJ1-1; no clear D. The V end was cut by 1 base, the J end by 1 base, with 13 bases between. Germline V lookup: CDR1 ENHRY, CDR2 SYGVKD. The CDR3 is 16 amino acids. CDR3 residues: CAISEYRVRANTEAFF. The CDR3 coding sequence is TGTGCCATCAGTGAGTACCGGGTTCGGGCGAACACTGAAGCTTTCTTT.

This clonotype has only a few counts. The chain has TRBV25-1 and TRBJ1-4; D perhaps matches TRBD1 (5 bases). Germline CDR1 and CDR2: MGHDK and SYGVNS. The CDR3 length is 16 residues. V was pared by 3 bases and J by 5 bases, with 16 bases between. CDR3 amino acids: CASSDSPGRGNEKLFF. DNA of the CDR3: TGTGCCAGCAGTGACTCTCCGGGACGAGGAAATGAAAAACTGTTTTTT.

The chain joins TRBV4-3 to TRBJ2-1, with TRBD1 matching over 8 bases. Germline CDR1 is LGHNA and CDR2 is YSLEER. The CDR3 has 16 amino acids. V lost 0 bases, J lost 3 bases, and 4 bases stayed unmatched. The CDR3 DNA is TGCGCCAGCAGCCAAGAACGGGACAGGTACTACAATGAGCAGTTCTTC. Protein: CASSQERDRYYNEQFF.

This chain links TRBV18 with TRBJ1-2; D not resolved. Trimming shortened V by 2 bases and J by 1 base, and 8 bases separated the two germline ends. CDR3 length: 14 amino acids. The V gene's germline CDR1 is KGHSH and CDR2 LQKENI. The CDR3 loop is CASSPRDLNYGYTF. CDR3 DNA sequence: TGTGCCAGCTCACCAAGGGATCTTAACTATGGCTACACCTTC. Together with reference TRBV18 and TRBJ1-2, the CDR3 gives the full variable domain: NAGVMQNPRHLVRRRGQEARLRCSPMKGHSHVYWYRQLPEEGLKFMVYLQKENIIDESGMPKERFSAEFPKEGPSILRIQQVVRGDSAAYFCASSPRDLNYGYTFGSGTRLTVV.

There are a few counts of this clonotype. The gene calls are TRBV6-1 and TRBJ1-5; tentative D call: TRBD1 (5 bases). The V and J ends lost 6 bases and 6 bases respectively, with 15 bases between them. The germline V gene has CDR1 MNHNS and CDR2 SASEGT. The CDR3 is 14 residues long. CDR3 sequence: CASSNGGGIQPQHF. DNA of the CDR3: TGTGCCAGCAGCAACGGCGGGGGGATTCAGCCCCAGCATTTT.

This clonotype has just a few counts. The CDR3 region is CASSPPRTYSGNTIYF. As DNA, the CDR3 is TGTGCCAGCAGCCCCCCTCGGACATACTCTGGAAACACCATATATTTT. The genes are TRBV7-9 and TRBJ1-3, with TRBD1 as a possible D gene (5 bases). The CDR3 spans 16 residues. Germline V gene lookup returns CDR1 SEHNR and CDR2 FQNEAQ (reference sequence). The germline V and J ends were trimmed by 5 bases and 0 bases, with 14 bases remaining between them.

This clonotype was seen only a few times. V is TRBV20-1 and J is TRBJ1-2, with unresolved D. This CDR3 is 14 amino acids long. Deletions cut 4 bases from V and 2 bases from J, with 14 bases between. From germline, CDR1 is DFQATT and CDR2 SNEGSKA (reference sequence). The DNA for the CDR3 is TGCAGTGCTACCCCCCCAACAAACAACTATGGCTACACCTTC. Amino acids: CSATPPTNNYGYTF.